This T cell receptor (beta chain) was obtained from a study of blood T cell repertoires in COVID-19. Authors' data handling: Estimated nucleated cell counts came from reference gene primer amplification. Some clones are missing from TCRdb's copy, which holds only in-frame ones; the method was immunoSEQ multiplex PCR. V, J and clone size were drawn from that table, and D and trimming were deduced from the DNA. Among some 57,000 clones listed, 85% were seen once. This receptor was obtained from a human donor in a cohort sampled during active COVID-19. Sample: peripheral blood.

CDR3 DNA sequence: TGTGCCAGCAGTAGGGGGTCCAGGGCGAATGAAAAACTGTTTTTT. It translates to CASSRGSRANEKLFF. V usage is TRBV28 and J usage is TRBJ1-4; D perhaps matches TRBD1 (6 bases). The CDR3 loop spans 15 amino acids. Germline assignment: CDR1 MDHEN and CDR2 SYDVKM. The V gene lost 5 bases and the J gene lost 5 bases, with 15 bases spanning the gap.